This T cell receptor beta chain comes out of a study of blood T cells in healthy people across ages. Isolation of PBMCs gave at least 6 million cells per sample. General study points: It was found that TCR beta diversity correlated strongly with the percentage of naive T cells. More naive CD4+ cells and higher diversity were found in long-lived than in aged donors. PBMCs were not sorted, which prevented a conclusive comparison of naive versus antigen-experienced cells.

CDR3 size: 15 residues. V was cut by 1 base and J by 4 bases, with 12 bases left in between. Germline CDR1 is SGHAT and CDR2 is FQNNGV. About this clonotype itself: What it recognizes is unknown.

Then a second PCR, running roughly 6 to 12 cycles, was carried out with a sample-barcoded 5' primer and a J-beta primer mix. MiXCR was run by TCRdb on the 5' RACE reads, yielding one entry per CDR3 protein. This sample yields around 820,000 distinct CDR3 sequences, of which around 25% are seen a single time; more than 3% belongs to the top ten. This same sample was also taken into another study, of T cells of mothers and their children.

The rearrangement joins TRBV11-2 to TRBJ2-3; no clear D. The specimen was blood. The receptor's source is a boy between 10 and 17 years old in good health. CDR3 in DNA: TGTGCCAGCAGCTTAGCCCCGATTCCCGCAGATACGCAGTATTTT. It encodes CASSLAPIPADTQYF.